This T cell receptor beta chain was sequenced in a study of beta chain features in type 1 diabetes (dated by TCRdb to between 2018 and 2020). Study-wide context: Mean age, gender distribution, total cell number and subset yield were not different between patients and healthy donors. Across all samples, about 110 million sorted cells were examined, and cell number per subset correlated strongly with RNA yield. The study compared TCRB repertoires of sorted circulating CD4+ T cell subsets between recently diagnosed type 1 diabetes patients and matched healthy donors. Regulatory and stem cell-like memory subsets were isolated from only 8 patients and roughly eight healthy donors, whereas naive and central memory subsets came from all 30 or so donors. Summary of the overall study and its limitations: Naive, central memory and regulatory TCRB repertoires appeared to be more similar among patients than among healthy donors. A moderate but significant shortening of TCRB CDR3 length was observed in type 1 diabetes patients in all four CD4+ subsets. Because cDNA rather than genomic DNA was sequenced, highly expressing activated cells could have been over-represented, although no difference in activation and CD3 levels was found between groups. Because small numbers of individuals were included in the HLA sub-analyses, any influence of HLA type on TCRB rearrangement was left unresolved. PCR might favor shorter templates, but patient and control samples were amplified and corrected together, so any skew would affect both groups equally. At VDJ recombination sites, patients with type 1 diabetes made fewer insertions and deleted more nucleotides, a pattern implying thymic rearrangement abnormalities.

V and J lose 2 bases and 6 bases, and a span of 10 bases separates them. The cysteine opens and the phenylalanine closes a CDR3 of 12 amino acids. This entry keeps only the CDR3 DNA: 36 bases, framed from base 1. Looking up the germline V gene (reference sequence) yields CDR1 GTSNPN and CDR2 SVGIG. A single peripheral blood draw of about 116 mL on average was collected from each donor into heparinised tubes. A BD FACSAria II and a panel including CD45RO, CCR7, CD25, CD127, CD95 and CD27 were used to sort naive, central memory, regulatory and stem cell-like memory CD4+ T cells. All sorted populations exceeded 95% purity. PBMCs were isolated right away by Lymphoprep density gradient centrifugation and were stained directly, without culture. So that batch effects would be minimized, each experiment stained and sorted samples in pairs, pairing one healthy donor with one patient. The High Capacity cDNA Reverse Transcription Kit was used to reverse transcribe all of the isolated RNA, meaning that expressed TCRB transcripts were what got sequenced. Naive, central memory and regulatory T cell samples underwent deep immunoSEQ sequencing, averaging about 3.57 million total reads per sample. Sorted cells were lysed in RLT buffer, and RNA was extracted using DNase-treated RNeasy Micro or Mini kits according to cell number. To prevent cross-contamination, each cell subset was processed individually, whereas patient and healthy donor samples were processed jointly. The immunoSEQ multiplex PCR was used to amplify TCRB sequences from cDNA, generating 87-bp fragments that spanned the CDR3 region. Sequencing of the amplicons was done on the Illumina HiSeq platform. As for how the authors treated the data: PCR bias was computationally corrected using synthetic template baselines, reads within Hamming distance 2 were collapsed, and singletons that could not be merged were discarded. By aligning reads against IMGT, V, D and J genes, CDR3 length, and insertions or deletions at six rearrangement sites were assigned. Within each subset, clonotype counts were normalized to sorted cell number, after which true diversity and Gini coefficients were computed with the tcR R package. The overlap coefficient, calculated on TCRB nucleotide sequences, was used to quantify repertoire sharing. Out-of-frame TCRB sequences from naive cells were analyzed to stand in for the pre-selection repertoire. TCRdb took this table from immuneACCESS and kept in-frame rearrangements with V and J called. Such tables lack part of the clones; where checked against another copy, unresolved V genes explain under half of the gap, and the rest is unexplained. The V and J calls and clone size come from that table; D and trimming were worked out from the DNA. A total of approximately 240,000 clones appear in this sample, 16% of them only once. Together, the top ten hold about 0.08% of the sample.

In its sample, this clone was seen a few times. The specificity of this receptor is unknown. Base qualities are not at hand, and no much larger clone is one base apart. The sequenced sample was naive CD4+ T cells from blood. Per the publication, the cell subset or site label means: true naive CD4+ T cells. This receptor chain uses TRBV30 and TRBJ2-5; no D gene can be assigned with confidence. The TCR sequence derives from a man aged 30 to 45 with type 1 diabetes. Here is the DNA: TGTGCCTGGAGTTCCGCCCACAAGACCCAGTACTTC. It codes for CAWSSAHKTQYF. Beyond the CDR3, the reference TRBV30 and TRBJ2-5 genes provide the residues; the full variable domain reads: SQTIHQWPATLVQPVGSPLSLECTVEGTSNPNLYWYRQAAGRGLQLLFYSVGIGQISSEVPQNLSASRPQDRQFILSSKKLLLSDSGFYLCAWSSAHKTQYFGPGTRLLVL.